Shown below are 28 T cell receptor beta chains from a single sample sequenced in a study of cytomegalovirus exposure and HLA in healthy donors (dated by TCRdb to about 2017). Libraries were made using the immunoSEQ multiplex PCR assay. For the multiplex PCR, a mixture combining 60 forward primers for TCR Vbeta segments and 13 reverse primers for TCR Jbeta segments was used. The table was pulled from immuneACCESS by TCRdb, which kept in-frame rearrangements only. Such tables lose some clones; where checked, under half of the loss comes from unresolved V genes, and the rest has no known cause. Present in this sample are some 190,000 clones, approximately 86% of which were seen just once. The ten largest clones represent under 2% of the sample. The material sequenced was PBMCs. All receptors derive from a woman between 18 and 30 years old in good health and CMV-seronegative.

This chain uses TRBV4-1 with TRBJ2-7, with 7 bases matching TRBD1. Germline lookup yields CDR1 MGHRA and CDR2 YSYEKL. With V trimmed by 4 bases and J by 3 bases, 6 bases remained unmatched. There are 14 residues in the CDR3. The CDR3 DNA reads TGCGCCAGCAGCCCTCCGGGACAGATCTACGAGCAGTACTTC. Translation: CASSPPGQIYEQYF.

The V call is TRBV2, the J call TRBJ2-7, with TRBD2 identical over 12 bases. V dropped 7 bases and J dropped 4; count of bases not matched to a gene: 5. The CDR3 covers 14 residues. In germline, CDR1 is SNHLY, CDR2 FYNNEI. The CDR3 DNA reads TGTGCCAGCACCGGGACTAGCGGGTCTTACGAGCAGTACTTC. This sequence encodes CASTGTSGSYEQYF.

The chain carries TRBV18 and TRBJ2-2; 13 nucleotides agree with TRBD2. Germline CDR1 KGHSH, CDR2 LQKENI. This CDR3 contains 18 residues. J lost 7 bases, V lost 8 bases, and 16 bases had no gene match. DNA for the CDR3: TGTGCCAGCCGCTGGACAGGACTAGCGGGAGCGGGCGGCGGGGAGCTGTTTTTT. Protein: CASRWTGLAGAGGGELFF.

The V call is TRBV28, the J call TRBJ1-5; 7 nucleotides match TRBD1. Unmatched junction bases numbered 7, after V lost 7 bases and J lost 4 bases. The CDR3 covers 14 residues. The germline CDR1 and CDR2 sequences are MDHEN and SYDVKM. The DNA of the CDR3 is TGTGCCAGCATATATAGGACAGGTAATCAGCCCCAGCATTTT. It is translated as CASIYRTGNQPQHF.

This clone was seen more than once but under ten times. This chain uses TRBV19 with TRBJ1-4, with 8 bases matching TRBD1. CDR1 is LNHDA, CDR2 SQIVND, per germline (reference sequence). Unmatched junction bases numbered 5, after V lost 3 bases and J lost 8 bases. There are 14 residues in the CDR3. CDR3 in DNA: TGTGCCAGTAGTATGACAGGGGCAGCGGAAAAACTGTTTTTT. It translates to CASSMTGAAEKLFF.

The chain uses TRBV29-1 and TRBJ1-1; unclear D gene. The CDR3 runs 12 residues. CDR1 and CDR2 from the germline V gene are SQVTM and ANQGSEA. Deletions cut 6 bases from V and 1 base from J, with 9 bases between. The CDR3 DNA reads TGCAGCGTCCAGGTAGGGAACACTGAAGCTTTCTTT. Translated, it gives CSVQVGNTEAFF.

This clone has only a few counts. The CDR3 here is CASSPLGGVPGLPGWGYGYTF. As DNA, the CDR3 is TGTGCCAGCAGCCCATTAGGGGGGGTCCCCGGACTCCCCGGGTGGGGCTATGGCTACACCTTC. V usage is TRBV7-8 and J usage is TRBJ1-2; D is possibly TRBD1 (6 bases). Per germline, CDR1 SGHVS and CDR2 FQNEAQ. This CDR3 region has 21 residues. Trimming removed 5 bases from V and 4 bases from J, with 35 bases in between.

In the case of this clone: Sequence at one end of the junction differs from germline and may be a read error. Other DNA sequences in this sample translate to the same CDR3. The CDR3 nucleotides read TGTGCCAGCAGCTTAGTGGGCTACGAGCAGTACTTT. Translating gives CASSLVGYEQYF. The chain employs TRBV7-9 and TRBJ2-7; D remains ambiguous. This CDR3 spans 12 amino acids. CDR1 is SEHNR and CDR2 is FQNEAQ in the germline V gene (reference sequence).

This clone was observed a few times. In DNA form, the CDR3 reads TGTGCCATCAGTGAGGTTTGGGCAGGAAGCAATCAGCCCCAGCATTTT. Amino acids: CAISEVWAGSNQPQHF. The chain uses TRBV10-3 and TRBJ1-5; D remains ambiguous. CDR1 ENHRY and CDR2 SYGVKD come from the germline V gene. CDR3 size: 16 residues. Trimming pared 2 bases from V and 1 base from J, leaving 12 bases between.

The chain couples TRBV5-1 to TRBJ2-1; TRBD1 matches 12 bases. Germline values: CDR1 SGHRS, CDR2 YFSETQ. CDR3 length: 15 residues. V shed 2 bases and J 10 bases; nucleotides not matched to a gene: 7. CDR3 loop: CASSFQGQGAREQFF. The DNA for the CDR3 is TGCGCCAGCAGCTTTCAGGGACAGGGGGCTAGAGAGCAGTTCTTC. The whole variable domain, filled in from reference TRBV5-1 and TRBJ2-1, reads KAGVTQTPRYLIKTRGQQVTLSCSPISGHRSVSWYQQTPGQGLQFLFEYFSETQRNKGNFPGRFSGRQFSNSRSEMNVSTLELGDSALYLCASSFQGQGAREQFFGPGTRLTVL.

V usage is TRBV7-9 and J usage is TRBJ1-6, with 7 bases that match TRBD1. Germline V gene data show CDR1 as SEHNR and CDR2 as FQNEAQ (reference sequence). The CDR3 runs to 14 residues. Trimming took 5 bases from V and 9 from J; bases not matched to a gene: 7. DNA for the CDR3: TGTGCCAGCAGCCGTGACAGGGATGGTTCACCCCTCCACTTT. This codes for CASSRDRDGSPLHF.

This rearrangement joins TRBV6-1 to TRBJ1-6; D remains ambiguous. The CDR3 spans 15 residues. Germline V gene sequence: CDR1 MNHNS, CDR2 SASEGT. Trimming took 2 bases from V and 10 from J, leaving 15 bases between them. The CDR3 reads CASSEREGSGSPLHF. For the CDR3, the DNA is TGTGCCAGCAGTGAACGGGAGGGATCAGGATCACCCCTCCACTTT.

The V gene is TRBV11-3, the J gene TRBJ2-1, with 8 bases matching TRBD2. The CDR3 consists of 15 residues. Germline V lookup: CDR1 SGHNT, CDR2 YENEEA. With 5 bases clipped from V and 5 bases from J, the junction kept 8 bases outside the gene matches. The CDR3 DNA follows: TGTGCCAGCAGCCCTCTTAGCGGGGTCGACAATGAGCAGTTCTTC. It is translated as CASSPLSGVDNEQFF.

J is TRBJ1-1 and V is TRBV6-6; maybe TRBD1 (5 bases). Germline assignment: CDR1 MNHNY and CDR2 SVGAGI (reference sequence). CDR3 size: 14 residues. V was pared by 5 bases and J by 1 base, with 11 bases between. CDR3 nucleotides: TGTGCCAGCAGTAGGGGTGGGGCGAACACTGAAGCTTTCTTT. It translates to CASSRGGANTEAFF.

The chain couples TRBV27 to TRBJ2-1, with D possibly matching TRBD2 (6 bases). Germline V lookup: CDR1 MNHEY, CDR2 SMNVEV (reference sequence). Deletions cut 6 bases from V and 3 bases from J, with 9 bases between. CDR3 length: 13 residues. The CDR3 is CASSRDFYNEQFF. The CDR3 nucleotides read TGTGCCAGCAGCCGGGACTTCTACAATGAGCAGTTCTTC.

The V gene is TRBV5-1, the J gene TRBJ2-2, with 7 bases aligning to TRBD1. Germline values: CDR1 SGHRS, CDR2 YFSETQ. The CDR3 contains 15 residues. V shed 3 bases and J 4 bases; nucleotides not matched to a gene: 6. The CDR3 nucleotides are TGCGCCAGCAGCTCAAGACAGGGCGGCACCGGGGAGCTGTTTTTT. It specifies CASSSRQGGTGELFF.

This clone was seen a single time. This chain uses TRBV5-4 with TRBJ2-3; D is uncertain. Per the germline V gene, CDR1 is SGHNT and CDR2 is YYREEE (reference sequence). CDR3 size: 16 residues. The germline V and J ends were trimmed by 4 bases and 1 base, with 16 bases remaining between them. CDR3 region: CASSRLEEVRTDTQYF. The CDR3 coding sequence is TGTGCCAGCAGCCGCCTTGAGGAAGTTCGCACAGATACGCAGTATTTT.

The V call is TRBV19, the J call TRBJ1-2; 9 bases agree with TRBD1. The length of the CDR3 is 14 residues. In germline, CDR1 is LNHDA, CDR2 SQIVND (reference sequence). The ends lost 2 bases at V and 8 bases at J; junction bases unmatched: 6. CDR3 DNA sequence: TGTGCCAGTAGTATAACAGGGGGCGCGGAGGGCTACACCTTC. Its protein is CASSITGGAEGYTF.

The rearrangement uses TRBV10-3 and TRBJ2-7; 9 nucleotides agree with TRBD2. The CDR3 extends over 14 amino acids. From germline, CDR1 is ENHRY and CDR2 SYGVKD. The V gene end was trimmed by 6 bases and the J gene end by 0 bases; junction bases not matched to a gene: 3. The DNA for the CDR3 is TGTGCCATCAGCCCTAGCGGGGACTCCTACGAGCAGTACTTC. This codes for CAISPSGDSYEQYF.

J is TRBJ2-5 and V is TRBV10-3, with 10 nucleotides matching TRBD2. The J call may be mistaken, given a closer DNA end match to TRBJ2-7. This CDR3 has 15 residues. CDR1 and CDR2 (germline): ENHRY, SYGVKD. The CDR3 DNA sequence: TGTGCCATCAGTGAGTGGGGGACTAGCGCTGGCGAGCAGTACTTC. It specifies CAISEWGTSAGEQYF.

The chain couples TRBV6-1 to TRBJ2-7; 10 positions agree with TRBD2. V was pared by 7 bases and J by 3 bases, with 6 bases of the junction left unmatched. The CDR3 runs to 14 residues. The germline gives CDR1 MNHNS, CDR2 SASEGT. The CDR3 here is CASTTGTSVYEQYF. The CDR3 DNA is TGTGCCAGCACCACCGGGACTAGCGTCTACGAGCAGTACTTC.

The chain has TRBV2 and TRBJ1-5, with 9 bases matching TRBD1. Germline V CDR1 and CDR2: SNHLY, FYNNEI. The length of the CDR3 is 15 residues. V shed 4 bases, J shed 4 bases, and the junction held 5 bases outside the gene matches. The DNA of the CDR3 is TGTGCCAGCAGTGGGGACAGGGTCTCGAATCAGCCCCAGCATTTT. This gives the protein CASSGDRVSNQPQHF.

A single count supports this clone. The CDR3 DNA sequence: TGTGCCAGCAGCTTAGGGGGGGTTCAAGAGACCCAGTACTTC. As protein: CASSLGGVQETQYF. This chain uses TRBV11-3 with TRBJ2-5, with a tentative D call TRBD2 (6 bases). Germline V CDR1 and CDR2: SGHNT, YENEEA. V shed 1 base and J shed 2 bases, with 8 bases lying between them. The CDR3 has 14 amino acids.

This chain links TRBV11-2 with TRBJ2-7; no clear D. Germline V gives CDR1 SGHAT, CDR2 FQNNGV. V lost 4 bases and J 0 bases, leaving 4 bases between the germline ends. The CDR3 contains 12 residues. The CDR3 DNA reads TGTGCCAGCAGCTCCGTCTCCTACGAGCAGTACTTC. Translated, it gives CASSSVSYEQYF.

The CDR3 loop reads CASSQEPSSSYEQYF. DNA of the CDR3: TGTGCCAGCAGCCAAGAACCCTCGAGCTCCTACGAGCAGTACTTC. The V call is TRBV4-2, the J call TRBJ2-7; D ambiguous. There are 15 residues in the CDR3. CDR1 and CDR2 from the germline V gene are LGHNA and YNFKEQ. V was cut by 0 bases and J by 0 bases, with 9 bases left in between.

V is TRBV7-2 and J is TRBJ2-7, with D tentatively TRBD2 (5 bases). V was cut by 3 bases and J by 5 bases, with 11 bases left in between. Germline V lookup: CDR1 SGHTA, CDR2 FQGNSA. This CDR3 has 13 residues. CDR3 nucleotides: TGTGCCAGCAGCTTGACTAACAAGGACGAGCAGTACTTC. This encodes CASSLTNKDEQYF.

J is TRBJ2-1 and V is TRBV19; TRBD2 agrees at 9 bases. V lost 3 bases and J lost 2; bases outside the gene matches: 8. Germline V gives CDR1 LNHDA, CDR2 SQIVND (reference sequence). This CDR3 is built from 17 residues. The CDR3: CASSIYSGSFAYNEQFF. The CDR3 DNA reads TGTGCCAGTAGTATCTATAGCGGGAGCTTCGCCTACAATGAGCAGTTCTTC.

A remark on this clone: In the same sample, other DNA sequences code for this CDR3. The CDR3 here is CSVGGTVTDTQYF. The CDR3 region has the DNA TGCAGCGTGGGGGGGACGGTCACAGATACGCAGTATTTT. The rearrangement joins TRBV29-1 to TRBJ2-3; 7 positions agree with TRBD2. Germline-derived CDR1 and CDR2 are SQVTM and ANQGSEA. The CDR3 consists of 13 residues. The ends lost 6 bases at V and 2 bases at J; junction bases unmatched: 5.